This T cell receptor beta chain derives from a study of blood T cell repertoires in COVID-19. This CDR3 has 15 amino acids. CDR1 SGHDT and CDR2 YYEEEE come from the germline V gene. Trimming pared 3 bases from V and 2 bases from J, leaving 14 bases between. Sequencing used immunoSEQ multiplex PCR; TCRdb keeps in-frame clones, though not all of them. The sample lists around 100,000 clones, almost 80% seen once, with around 30% in the top ten. The TCR was taken from a man between 65 and 85 years old with active or convalescent COVID-19. The V and J genes are TRBV5-6 and TRBJ2-5; D may be TRBD1 (5 bases). Material for sequencing was peripheral blood. In DNA form, the CDR3 reads TGTGCCAGCAGCTACCAGTTCAGGGCTCAAGAGACCCAGTACTTC. Its translation is CASSYQFRAQETQYF.